This T cell receptor beta chain was captured in a study of blood T cell repertoires in COVID-19. Across the study: Sites in the United States, Italy and Spain provided acute and convalescent COVID-19 samples.

In the original analysis: Amplification of reference gene primers provided the estimated nucleated cell counts. TCRdb keeps only in-frame clones here, not all; method: immunoSEQ multiplex PCR. The D gene and trimming were derived from the DNA, and the V and J assignments and clone size from that table. The repertoire consists of about 57,000 clones, with 75% to 95% occurring once and the leading ten covering around 2%. CDR1 is SGHTS and CDR2 is YDEGEE in the germline V gene. Trimming took 3 bases from V and 2 from J; bases not matched to a gene: 3. The CDR3 has 15 residues. What was sequenced was peripheral blood. The genes are TRBV5-8 and TRBJ2-3; 10 nucleotides line up with TRBD2. This clonotype was sampled from a man in his sixties with acute or convalescent COVID-19. In nucleotides, the CDR3 is TGTGCCAGCAGCTCCGGGACTAGCGTCACAGATACGCAGTATTTT. This codes for CASSSGTSVTDTQYF.